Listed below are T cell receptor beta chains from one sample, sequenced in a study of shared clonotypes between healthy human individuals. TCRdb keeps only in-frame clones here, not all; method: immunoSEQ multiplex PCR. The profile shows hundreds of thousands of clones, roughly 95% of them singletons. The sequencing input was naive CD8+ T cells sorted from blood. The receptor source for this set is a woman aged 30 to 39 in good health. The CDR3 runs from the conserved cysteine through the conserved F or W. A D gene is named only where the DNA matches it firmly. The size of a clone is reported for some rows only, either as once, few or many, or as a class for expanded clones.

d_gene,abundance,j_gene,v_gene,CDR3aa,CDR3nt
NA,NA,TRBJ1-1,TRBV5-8,CASSLTEPGTEAFF,TGTGCCAGCAGCTTGACAGAGCCGGGTACTGAAGCTTTCTTT
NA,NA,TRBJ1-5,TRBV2,CASKRIGQPQHF,TGTGCCAGCAAGCGGATCGGCCAGCCCCAGCATTTT
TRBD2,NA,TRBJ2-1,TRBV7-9,CASRARGDNEQFF,TGTGCCAGCAGAGCGCGGGGGGACAATGAGCAGTTCTTC
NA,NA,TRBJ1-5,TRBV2,CASSGTRAGQPQHF,TGTGCCAGCAGCGGGACAAGGGCAGGACAGCCCCAGCATTTT
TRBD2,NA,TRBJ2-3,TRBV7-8,CASSPNSGVTDTQYF,TGTGCCAGCAGCCCCAATAGCGGGGTCACAGATACGCAGTATTTT
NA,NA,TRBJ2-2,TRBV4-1,CASSQQRNTGELFF,TGCGCCAGCAGCCAACAGAGAAACACCGGGGAGCTGTTTTTT
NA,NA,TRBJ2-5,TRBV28,CASSFAAAGGTQYF,TGTGCCAGCAGTTTCGCGGCGGCCGGGGGGACCCAGTACTTC
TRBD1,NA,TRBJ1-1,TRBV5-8,CASSFTGDHTEAFF,TGTGCCAGCAGCTTTACAGGGGACCACACTGAAGCTTTCTTT
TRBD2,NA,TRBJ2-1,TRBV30,CAWSGQLWREGVNEQFF,TGTGCCTGGAGTGGGCAGCTTTGGCGGGAGGGGGTCAATGAGCAGTTCTTC
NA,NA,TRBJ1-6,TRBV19,CASSISTGKNSPLHF,TGTGCCAGTAGTATATCGACAGGAAAGAATTCACCCCTCCACTTT
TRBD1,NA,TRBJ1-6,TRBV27,CASSPTGGPASPLHF,TGTGCCAGCAGTCCTACAGGGGGACCGGCTTCACCCCTCCACTTT
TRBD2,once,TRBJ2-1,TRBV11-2,CASWGGSYNEQFF,TGTGCCAGCTGGGGGGGAAGCTACAATGAGCAGTTCTTC
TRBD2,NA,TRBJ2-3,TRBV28,CASTLYQLAGGWGTDTQYF,TGTGCCAGCACCCTATACCAACTAGCGGGAGGGTGGGGCACAGATACGCAGTATTTT
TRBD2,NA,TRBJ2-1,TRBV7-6,CASTSSGGYNEQFF,TGTGCCAGCACTTCGAGCGGGGGGTACAATGAGCAGTTCTTC
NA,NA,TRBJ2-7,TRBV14,CASSHGPWNYEQYF,TGTGCCAGCAGCCATGGACCTTGGAACTACGAGCAGTACTTC
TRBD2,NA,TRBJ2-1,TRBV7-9,CASSKPPGLAAYNEQFF,TGTGCCAGCAGCAAACCCCCGGGACTAGCGGCCTACAATGAGCAGTTCTTC
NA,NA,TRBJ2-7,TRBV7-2,CASSLSHYEQYF,TGTGCCAGCAGCTTAAGTCACTACGAGCAGTACTTC
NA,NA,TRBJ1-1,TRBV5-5,CASSPRYMNTEAFF,TGTGCCAGCAGCCCTAGATACATGAACACTGAAGCTTTCTTT
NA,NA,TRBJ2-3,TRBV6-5,CASSYKLGPYTDTQYF,TGTGCCAGCAGTTACAAGCTAGGACCGTACACAGATACGCAGTATTTT
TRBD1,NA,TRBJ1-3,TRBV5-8,CASSHRTGHSGNTIYF,TGTGCCAGCAGCCACCGGACAGGCCACTCTGGAAACACCATATATTTT
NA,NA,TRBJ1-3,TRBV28,CASSLWGYSGNTIYF,TGTGCCAGCAGTTTGTGGGGTTACTCTGGAAACACCATATATTTT
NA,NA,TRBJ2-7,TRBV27,CASSFSGHEQYF,TGTGCCAGCAGTTTCTCTGGCCACGAGCAGTACTTC
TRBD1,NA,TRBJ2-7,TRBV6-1,CATWGQGFSEQYF,TGTGCCACCTGGGGACAGGGGTTCAGCGAGCAGTACTTC
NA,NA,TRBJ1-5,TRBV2,CASSVGQGEGQPQHF,TGTGCCAGCAGTGTGGGGCAAGGGGAGGGGCAGCCCCAGCATTTT
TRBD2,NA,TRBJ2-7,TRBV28,CASSLGLAGGRYEQYF,TGTGCCAGCAGCCTCGGACTAGCGGGAGGGCGCTACGAGCAGTACTTC
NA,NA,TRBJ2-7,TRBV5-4,CASSLDITYEQYF,TGTGCCAGCAGCCTGGACATTACCTACGAGCAGTACTTC
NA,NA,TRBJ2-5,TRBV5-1,CASSLRGRVEETQYF,TGCGCCAGCAGCTTGAGGGGACGGGTGGAAGAGACCCAGTACTTC